The clone carrying this T cell receptor (beta chain) was seen once. Its antigen is unknown. The entry originates in a study of shared clonotypes between healthy human individuals. For the study at large: Used for every donor were three CD4 naive, three CD4 memory, two CD8 naive and one CD8 memory plate.

Study-level findings and limits: The study drew on few donors, limiting represented genetic and exposure-history diversity.

For every subset, genomic DNA was evenly distributed across several immunoSEQ plates. Profiling relied on immunoSEQ multiplex PCR, and the TCRdb table lists in-frame clones only, not all of them. The data show roughly 1.5 million clones, with 98% seen just once and 0.45% held by the top ten. CDR1 SQVTM and CDR2 ANQGSEA come from the germline V gene. This CDR3 is built from 13 residues. The V end was cut by 6 bases, the J end by 0 bases, with 11 bases between. CD4+ cells underwent separation, giving CD45RA+ naive and CD45RA-negative memory subsets. The TCR sequence derives from a man younger than 45 in good health. The J gene is TRBJ1-1, the V gene TRBV29-1; D is uncertain. The sample was naive CD4+ T cells sorted from blood. Regarding subset: CD45RA+ positively selected. The CDR3 sequence: CSVLRLMNTEAFF. The DNA for the CDR3 is TGCAGCGTCCTCAGGCTAATGAACACTGAAGCTTTCTTT. The full variable domain, in which reference TRBV29-1 and TRBJ1-1 provide the parts outside the CDR3, is SAVISQKPSRDICQRGTSLTIQCQVDSQVTMMFWYRQQPGQSLTLIATANQGSEATYESGFVIDKFPISRPNLTFSTLTVSNMSPEDSSIYLCSVLRLMNTEAFFGQGTRLTVV.